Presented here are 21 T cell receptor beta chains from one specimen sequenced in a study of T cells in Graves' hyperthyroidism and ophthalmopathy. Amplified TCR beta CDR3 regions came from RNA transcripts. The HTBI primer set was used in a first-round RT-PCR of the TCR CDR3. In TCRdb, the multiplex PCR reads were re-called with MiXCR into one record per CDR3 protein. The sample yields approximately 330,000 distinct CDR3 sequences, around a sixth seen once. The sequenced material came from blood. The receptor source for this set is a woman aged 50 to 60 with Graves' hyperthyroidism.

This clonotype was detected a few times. CDR3 bases: TGTGCCACCTCGACCCCAAACACAGATACGCAGTATTTT. It yields the protein CATSTPNTDTQYF. The V call is TRBV6-1, the J call TRBJ2-3; no clear D gene. V was clipped by 10 bases and J by 2 bases, with 13 bases between them. The CDR3 is 13 amino acids. The germline V gene has CDR1 MNHNS and CDR2 SASEGT.

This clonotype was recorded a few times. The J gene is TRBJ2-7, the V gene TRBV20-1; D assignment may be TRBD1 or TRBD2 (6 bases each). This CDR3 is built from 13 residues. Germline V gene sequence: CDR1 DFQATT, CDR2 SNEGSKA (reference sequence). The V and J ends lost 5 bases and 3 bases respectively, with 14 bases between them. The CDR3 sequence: CSASPGGSYEQYF. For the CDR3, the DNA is TGCAGTGCTTCCCCCGGGGGCAGCTACGAGCAGTACTTC.

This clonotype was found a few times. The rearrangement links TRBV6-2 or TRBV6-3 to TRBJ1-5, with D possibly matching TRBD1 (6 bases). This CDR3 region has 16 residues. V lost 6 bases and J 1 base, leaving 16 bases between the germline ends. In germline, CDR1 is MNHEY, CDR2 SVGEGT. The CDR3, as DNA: TGTGCCAGCAGCACAGGGTTTATAGTGAGCAATCAGCCCCAGCATTTT. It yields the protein CASSTGFIVSNQPQHF.

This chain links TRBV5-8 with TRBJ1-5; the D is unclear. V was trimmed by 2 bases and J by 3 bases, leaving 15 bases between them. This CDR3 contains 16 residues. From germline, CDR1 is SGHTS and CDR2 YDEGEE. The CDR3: CASSFAKVGVNQPQHF. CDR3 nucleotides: TGTGCCAGCAGCTTCGCTAAGGTAGGAGTCAATCAGCCCCAGCATTTT.

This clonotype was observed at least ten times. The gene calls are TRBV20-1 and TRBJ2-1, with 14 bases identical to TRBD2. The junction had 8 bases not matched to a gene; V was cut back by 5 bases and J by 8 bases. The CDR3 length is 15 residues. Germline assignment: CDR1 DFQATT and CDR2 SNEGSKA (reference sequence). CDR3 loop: CSAVRLAGGLHEQFF. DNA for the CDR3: TGCAGTGCTGTTCGACTAGCGGGAGGGTTGCATGAGCAGTTCTTC.

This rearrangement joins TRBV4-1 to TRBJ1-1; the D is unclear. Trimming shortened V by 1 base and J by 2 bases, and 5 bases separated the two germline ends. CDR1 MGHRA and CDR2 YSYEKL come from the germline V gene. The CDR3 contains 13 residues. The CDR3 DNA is TGCGCCAGCAGCCAAGCTTTTAACACTGAAGCTTTCTTT. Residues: CASSQAFNTEAFF.

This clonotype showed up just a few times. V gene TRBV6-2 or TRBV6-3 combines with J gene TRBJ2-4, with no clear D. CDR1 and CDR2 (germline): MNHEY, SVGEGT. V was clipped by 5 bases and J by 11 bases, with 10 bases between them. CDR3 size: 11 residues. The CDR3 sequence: CASSTEHVQYF. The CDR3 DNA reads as TGTGCCAGCAGTACAGAGCACGTTCAGTACTTC.

The CDR3 coding sequence is TGTGCCAGCAGTGTCGGGGTTAGGGGGCGAGATACGCAGTATTTT. Translation gives CASSVGVRGRDTQYF. The genes are TRBV2 and TRBJ2-3; the match to TRBD1 covers 7 bases. This CDR3 is built from 15 residues. Looked up from germline, CDR1 is SNHLY and CDR2 is FYNNEI. The junction had 9 bases not matched to a gene; V was cut back by 4 bases and J by 5 bases.

CDR3: CAWSPTTGDTEAFF. In DNA form, the CDR3 reads TGTGCCTGGAGTCCGACCACAGGGGACACTGAAGCTTTCTTT. The V gene is TRBV30, the J gene TRBJ1-1; 7 bases map to TRBD1. Germline trimming cut 2 bases from V and 3 bases from J; bases unmatched to any gene: 6. This CDR3 comprises 14 residues. The V gene's germline CDR1 is GTSNPN and CDR2 SVGIG (reference sequence).

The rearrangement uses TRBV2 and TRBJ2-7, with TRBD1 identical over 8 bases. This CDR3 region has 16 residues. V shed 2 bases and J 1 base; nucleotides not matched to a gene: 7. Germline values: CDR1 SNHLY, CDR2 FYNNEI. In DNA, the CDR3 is TGTGCCAGCAGTGAATATCAGACAGGGGCATCCTACGAGCAGTACTTC. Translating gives CASSEYQTGASYEQYF. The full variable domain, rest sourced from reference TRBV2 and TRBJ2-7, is EPEVTQTPSHQVTQMGQEVILRCVPISNHLYFYWYRQILGQKVEFLVSFYNNEISEKSEIFDDQFSVERPDGSNFTLKIRSTKLEDSAMYFCASSEYQTGASYEQYFGPGTRLTVT.

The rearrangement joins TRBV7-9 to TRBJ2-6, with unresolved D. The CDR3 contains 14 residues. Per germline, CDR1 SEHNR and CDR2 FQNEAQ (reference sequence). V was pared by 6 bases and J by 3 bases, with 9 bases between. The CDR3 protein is CASSASSGANVLTF. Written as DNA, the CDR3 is TGTGCCAGCAGTGCATCTAGTGGGGCCAACGTCCTGACTTTC.

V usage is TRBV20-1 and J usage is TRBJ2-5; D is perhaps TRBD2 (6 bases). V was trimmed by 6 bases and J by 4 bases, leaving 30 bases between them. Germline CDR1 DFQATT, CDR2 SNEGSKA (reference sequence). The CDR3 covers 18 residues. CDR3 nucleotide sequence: TGCAGTGCGAGCCCCTCGCAGAACCTCAACGGGGGTGGAGAGACCCAGTACTTC. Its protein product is CSASPSQNLNGGGETQYF.

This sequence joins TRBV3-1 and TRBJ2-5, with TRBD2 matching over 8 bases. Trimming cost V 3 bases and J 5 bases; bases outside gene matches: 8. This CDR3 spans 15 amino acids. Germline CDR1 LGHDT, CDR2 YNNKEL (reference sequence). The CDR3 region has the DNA TGTGCCAGCAGCCAGGCCCCGGGAGGGCGCGAGACCCAGTACTTC. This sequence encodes CASSQAPGGRETQYF.

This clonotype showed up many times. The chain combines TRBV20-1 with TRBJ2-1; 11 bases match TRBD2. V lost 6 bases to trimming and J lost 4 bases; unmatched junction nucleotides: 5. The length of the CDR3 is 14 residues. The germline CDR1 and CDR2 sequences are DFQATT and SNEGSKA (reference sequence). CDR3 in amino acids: CSAFSGRAYNEQFF. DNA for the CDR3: TGCAGTGCATTTAGCGGGAGGGCGTACAATGAGCAGTTCTTC.

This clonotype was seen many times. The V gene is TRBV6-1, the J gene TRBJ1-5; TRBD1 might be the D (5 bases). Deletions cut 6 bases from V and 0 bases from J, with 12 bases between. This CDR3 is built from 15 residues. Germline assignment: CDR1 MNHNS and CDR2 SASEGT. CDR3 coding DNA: TGTGCCAGCAGAATCCGGGGGGATAGCAATCAGCCCCAGCATTTT. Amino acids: CASRIRGDSNQPQHF.

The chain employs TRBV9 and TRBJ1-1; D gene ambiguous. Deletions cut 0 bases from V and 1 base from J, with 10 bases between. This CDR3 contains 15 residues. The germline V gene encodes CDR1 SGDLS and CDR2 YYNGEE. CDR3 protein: CASSVGGGGNTEAFF. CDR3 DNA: TGTGCCAGCAGCGTAGGGGGAGGAGGGAACACTGAAGCTTTCTTT.

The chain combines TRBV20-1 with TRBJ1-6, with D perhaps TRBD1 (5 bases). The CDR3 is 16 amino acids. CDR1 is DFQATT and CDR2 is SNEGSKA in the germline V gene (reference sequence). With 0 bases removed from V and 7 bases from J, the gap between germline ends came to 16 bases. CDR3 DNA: TGCAGTGCTAGAGACGAGGGGATTGGGAACAATTCACCCCTCCACTTT. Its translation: CSARDEGIGNNSPLHF.

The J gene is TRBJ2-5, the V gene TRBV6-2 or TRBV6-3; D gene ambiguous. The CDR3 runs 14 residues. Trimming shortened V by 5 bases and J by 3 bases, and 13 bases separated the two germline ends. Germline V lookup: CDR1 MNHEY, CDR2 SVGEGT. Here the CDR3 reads CASSPIGQKETQYF. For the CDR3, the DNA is TGTGCCAGCAGTCCTATAGGGCAGAAAGAGACCCAGTACTTC.

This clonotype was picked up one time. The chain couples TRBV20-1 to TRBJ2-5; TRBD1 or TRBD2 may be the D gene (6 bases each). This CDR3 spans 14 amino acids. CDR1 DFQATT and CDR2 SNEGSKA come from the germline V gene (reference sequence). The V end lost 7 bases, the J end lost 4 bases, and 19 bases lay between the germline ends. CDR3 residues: CSVQTRGLVETQYF. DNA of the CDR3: TGCAGTGTTCAGACTAGGGGGTTGGTAGAGACCCAGTACTTC.

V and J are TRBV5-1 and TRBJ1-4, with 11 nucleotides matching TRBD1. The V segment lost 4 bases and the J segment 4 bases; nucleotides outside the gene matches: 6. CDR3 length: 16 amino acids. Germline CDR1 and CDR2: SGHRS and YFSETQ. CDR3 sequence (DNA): TGCGCCAGCAGCATCGGACAGGGGGCGGGTAATGAAAAACTGTTTTTT. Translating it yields CASSIGQGAGNEKLFF.

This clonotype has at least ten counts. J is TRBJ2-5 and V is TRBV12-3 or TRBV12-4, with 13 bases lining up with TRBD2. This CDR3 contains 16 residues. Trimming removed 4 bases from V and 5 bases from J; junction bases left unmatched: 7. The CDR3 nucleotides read TGTGCCAGCAGTTGGGGACTAGCGGGGTCCCGTGAGACCCAGTACTTC. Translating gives CASSWGLAGSRETQYF.